Below, 6 T cell receptor beta chains from the same sample are listed, as sequenced in a study of blood T cell repertoires in COVID-19. The method was immunoSEQ multiplex PCR; TCRdb's version includes in-frame clones alone and lacks a portion of them. This table holds roughly 100,000 clones, over 80% found once. The sequenced material came from peripheral blood. The receptor source for this set is a woman aged 50 to 65 in a cohort sampled during active COVID-19.

J is TRBJ2-4 and V is TRBV6-5, with D tentatively TRBD2 (5 bases). Germline CDR1 MNHEY, CDR2 SVGAGI. The ends were cut back, 7 bases at V and 0 bases at J, with 10 bases in the middle. This CDR3 has 14 residues. The CDR3 region is CASNPGIAKNIQYF. The CDR3 bases are TGTGCCAGCAATCCGGGAATAGCCAAAAACATTCAGTACTTC.

The chain is built from TRBV3-1 (or the pseudogene TRBV3-2) and TRBJ1-2; the match to TRBD1 covers 8 bases. J lost 7 bases, V lost 3 bases, and 10 bases had no gene match. Germline V gives CDR1 LGHDT, CDR2 YNNKEL (reference sequence). This CDR3 comprises 15 residues. The CDR3, as DNA: TGTGCCAGCAGCCACCTTGGACAGGGTGTTTCTGGCTACACCTTC. Protein: CASSHLGQGVSGYTF.

V gene TRBV29-1 combines with J gene TRBJ2-1; 10 nucleotides align to TRBD2. The CDR3 has 17 amino acids. After removal of 7 bases from V and 5 bases from J, the junction contained 17 bases not matched to a gene. Germline V CDR1 and CDR2: SQVTM, ANQGSEA. Here the CDR3 reads CSAQRGGIYGFDNEQFF. DNA of the CDR3: TGCAGCGCTCAGCGGGGGGGAATATATGGTTTCGACAATGAGCAGTTCTTC.

The chain is built from TRBV5-1 and TRBJ1-5; D might be TRBD1 (6 bases). V shed 2 bases and J shed 6 bases, with 9 bases lying between them. The CDR3 sequence is 13 residues long. Germline values: CDR1 SGHRS, CDR2 YFSETQ. The CDR3 DNA follows: TGCGCCAGCAGCTTAAAAGGGGGTCAGCCCCAGCATTTT. Translation: CASSLKGGQPQHF.

J is TRBJ1-4 and V is TRBV7-9, with D possibly TRBD1 on 5 matching bases. The V end lost 5 bases, the J end lost 8 bases, and 15 bases lay between the germline ends. The germline gives CDR1 SEHNR, CDR2 FQNEAQ (reference sequence). The CDR3 totals 14 residues. Here the CDR3 DNA reads TGTGCCAGCAGCCGGGGCGGGGCTCAAGAAAAACTGTTTTTT. It encodes CASSRGGAQEKLFF.

This chain links TRBV7-9 with TRBJ1-2; 9 bases align to TRBD1. CDR3 length: 15 amino acids. V shed 2 bases and J 2 bases; nucleotides not matched to a gene: 3. Germline V gene lookup returns CDR1 SEHNR and CDR2 FQNEAQ (reference sequence). The CDR3 sequence is CASSLTGGRNYGYTF. The CDR3 DNA follows: TGTGCCAGCAGCTTAACAGGGGGCAGGAACTATGGCTACACCTTC.